This T cell receptor beta chain stems from a study of blood T cell repertoires in COVID-19. As processed by the authors: Estimation of nucleated cell counts was performed using reference gene primer amplification. Clones were read by immunoSEQ multiplex PCR, and TCRdb kept only the in-frame ones, dropping some. V, J and clone size are those of that table, while D and trimming were read from the DNA. The sample consists of fewer than 95,000 clones, 80% to 90% of them appearing once. This TCR derives from a middle-aged man with active or convalescent COVID-19. Sample: peripheral blood.

This CDR3 reads CASSLTSAGELFF. The CDR3 DNA reads as TGTGCCAGCAGCCTGACTAGCGCCGGGGAGCTGTTTTTT. The chain has TRBV5-4 and TRBJ2-2, with TRBD2 matching over 8 bases. Per the germline V gene, CDR1 is SGHNT and CDR2 is YYREEE (reference sequence). CDR3 size: 13 residues. After removal of 4 bases from V and 6 bases from J, the junction contained 2 bases not matched to a gene.